The 3 T cell receptor beta chains reported below all come from one sample, sequenced in a study of cytomegalovirus exposure and HLA in healthy donors. PCR primers comprised 60 Vbeta and 13 Jbeta primers. Libraries were prepared by immunoSEQ multiplex PCR; TCRdb keeps only in-frame clonotypes and omits some of them. The table lists 60,000 or so clones, 65% to 90% of them singletons, with 9.5% to 12% in the top ten. The sequencing input was PBMCs. All receptors derive from a female donor in good health and CMV-seronegative.

The chain links TRBV7-9 to TRBJ2-7; D is uncertain. The CDR3 sequence is 12 residues long. Germline-derived CDR1 and CDR2 are SEHNR and FQNEAQ (reference sequence). V dropped 5 bases and J dropped 4 bases, with 9 bases sitting between them. DNA for the CDR3: TGTGCCAGCAGCCCGACACCGTACGAGCAGTACTTC. It yields the protein CASSPTPYEQYF. Supplemented by reference TRBV7-9 and TRBJ2-7, the full variable domain reads DTGVSQNPRHKITKRGQNVTFRCDPISEHNRLYWYRQTLGQGPEFLTYFQNEAQLEKSRLLSDRFSAERPKGSFSTLEIQRTEQGDSAMYLCASSPTPYEQYFGPGTRLTVT.

The V call is TRBV7-2, the J call TRBJ2-1, with 7 bases aligning to TRBD2. The germline gives CDR1 SGHTA, CDR2 FQGNSA. The CDR3 is 15 amino acids. J was trimmed by 8 bases and V by 5 bases; bases with no gene match: 12. The CDR3 DNA follows: TGTGCCAGCAGCAGAGCGGGATTTGGGTTCGATGAGCAGTTCTTC. Its protein is CASSRAGFGFDEQFF. The variable domain in full, with the rest retrieved from reference TRBV7-2 and TRBJ2-1, is GAGVSQSPSNKVTEKGKDVELRCDPISGHTALYWYRQSLGQGLEFLIYFQGNSAPDKSGLPSDRFSAERTGGSVSTLTIQRTQQEDSAVYLCASSRAGFGFDEQFFGPGTRLTVL.

The rearrangement uses TRBV5-4 and TRBJ2-7; 7 nucleotides line up with TRBD1. V was clipped by 4 bases and J by 5 bases; unmatched bases: 3. From germline, CDR1 is SGHNT and CDR2 YYREEE (reference sequence). CDR3 length: 12 amino acids. CDR3 DNA sequence: TGTGCCAGCAGCGCTACAGGGGACGAGCAGTACTTC. This translates into CASSATGDEQYF.